This is a list of T cell receptor beta chains from one sample in a study of CD8+ T cells in alopecia areata. The assay was immunoSEQ multiplex PCR, and TCRdb's table has in-frame clones only and misses some. The sample has about 69,000 clones; 55% to 65% are singletons. Sequences were derived from CD8+ T cells sorted from blood, sampled at week 0. The source of these receptors is a human donor with alopecia areata. Both conserved end residues are part of each CDR3. A D gene is named only where the DNA matches it firmly. Clone size is not always given. Where it is, it says once, few, many or a class for expanded clones.

clone_size cdr3_length j_call d_call v_call cdr3_aa cdr3_nt
NA 18 TRBJ2-5 TRBD2 TRBV4-1 CASSRPPSGGIYQETQYF TGCGCCAGCAGCCGCCCCCCTAGCGGGGGGATATACCAAGAGACCCAGTACTTC
NA 14 TRBJ2-1 NA TRBV13 CASRTWSSSNEQFF TGTGCCAGCAGGACTTGGTCTTCGTCCAATGAGCAGTTCTTC
medium-sized 15 TRBJ2-2 NA TRBV7-8 CASSSTGAFTGELFF TGTGCCAGCAGCAGCACCGGGGCGTTCACCGGGGAGCTGTTTTTT
NA 15 TRBJ2-7 TRBD1 TRBV10-3 CAITPSGQGVNEQYF TGTGCCATCACTCCTTCTGGACAGGGTGTTAACGAGCAGTACTTC
NA 14 TRBJ1-1 NA TRBV5-6 CASSLGSGVTEAFF TGTGCCAGCAGCTTGGGGTCAGGGGTCACTGAAGCTTTCTTT
NA 14 TRBJ2-1 NA TRBV2 CASSDGLAMDEQFF TGTGCCAGCAGTGACGGGCTAGCGATGGATGAGCAGTTCTTC
NA 15 TRBJ2-7 NA TRBV13 CASSLRAGALVEQYF TGTGCCAGCAGCTTACGGGCGGGCGCCTTGGTAGAGCAGTACTTC
NA 13 TRBJ1-2 NA TRBV27 CASSPQDNYGYTF TGTGCCAGCAGTCCTCAGGATAACTATGGCTACACCTTC
NA 11 TRBJ2-1 NA TRBV7-2 CASSLEIRIVF TGTGCCAGCAGCTTAGAGATTAGGATAGTCTTC
NA 12 TRBJ2-3 NA TRBV14 CASSQLSDTQYF TGTGCCAGCAGCCAACTATCTGATACGCAGTATTTT
NA 15 TRBJ1-2 TRBD1 TRBV6-5 CASSYSGTAIYGYTF TGTGCCAGCAGTTACTCGGGGACAGCTATCTATGGCTACACCTTC
few 17 TRBJ2-1 TRBD2 TRBV25-1 CASSSPRLAGGQNEQFF TGTGCCAGCAGTTCCCCAAGACTAGCGGGGGGGCAAAATGAGCAGTTCTTC
few 15 TRBJ2-7 TRBD1 TRBV7-6 CASSGRRQGFDEQYF TGTGCCAGCAGCGGCCGTAGACAGGGGTTTGACGAGCAGTACTTC
NA 12 TRBJ2-1 NA TRBV29-1 CSVVFGGDEQFF TGCAGCGTTGTCTTTGGGGGCGATGAGCAGTTCTTC
NA 15 TRBJ2-1 TRBD2 TRBV7-3 CASSLGLAEYNEQFF TGTGCCAGCAGCTTAGGACTAGCCGAATACAATGAGCAGTTCTTC
once 11 TRBJ2-7 NA TRBV20-1 CSASGDYEQYF TGCAGTGCTAGTGGGGATTACGAGCAGTACTTC
once 13 TRBJ1-1 NA TRBV5-6 CASSLGPNTEAFF TGTGCCAGCAGCCTAGGGCCGAACACTGAAGCTTTCTTT
NA 11 TRBJ1-2 NA TRBV28 CASSWTDGYTF TGTGCCAGCAGTTGGACGGATGGCTACACCTTC
NA 15 TRBJ2-2 NA TRBV4-3 CASSQPPAGTGELFF TGCGCCAGCAGCCAACCCCCGGCGGGCACCGGGGAGCTGTTTTTT
NA 17 TRBJ2-1 TRBD2 TRBV4-1 CASSQDRASGPYNEQFF TGCGCCAGCAGCCAAGATCGGGCTAGCGGACCGTACAATGAGCAGTTCTTC
NA 15 TRBJ2-1 TRBD2 TRBV7-3 CASSLAGGTYNEQFF TGTGCCAGCAGCCTAGCGGGAGGGACTTACAATGAGCAGTTCTTC
NA 15 TRBJ2-3 TRBD2 TRBV6-5 CASSLQAGGADTQYF TGTGCCAGCAGCCTACAAGCGGGAGGCGCAGATACGCAGTATTTT
NA 14 TRBJ2-5 TRBD1 TRBV5-6 CASSGGDRGETQYF TGTGCCAGCAGCGGAGGGGACAGGGGAGAGACCCAGTACTTC
NA 15 TRBJ1-1 TRBD1 TRBV5-6 CASSLTGGLPTEAFF TGTGCCAGCAGCTTAACAGGGGGCTTGCCCACTGAAGCTTTCTTT
NA 16 TRBJ2-1 TRBD2 TRBV7-3 CASSPLAGAALSEQFF TGTGCCAGCAGCCCGCTAGCGGGAGCGGCTCTTTCTGAGCAGTTCTTC
NA 13 TRBJ1-2 NA TRBV19 CASTLVGARGYTF TGTGCCAGTACCCTGGTGGGGGCTAGAGGCTACACCTTC
NA 16 TRBJ2-3 NA TRBV7-8 CASSTRISFSTDTQYF TGTGCCAGCAGCACTAGAATTTCCTTCAGCACAGATACGCAGTATTTT
NA 13 TRBJ2-1 NA TRBV30 CAWSEGAGNEQFF TGTGCCTGGAGTGAAGGGGCGGGCAATGAGCAGTTCTTC
NA 13 TRBJ2-7 TRBD2 TRBV5-4 CASSWGGTYEQYF TGTGCCAGCAGCTGGGGGGGTACCTACGAGCAGTACTTC
NA 16 TRBJ2-7 NA TRBV10-2 CASSESKSWRPYEQYF TGCGCCAGCAGTGAGTCGAAGAGTTGGCGACCCTACGAGCAGTACTTC
NA 14 TRBJ2-3 TRBD2 TRBV6-5 CASRPSGSTDTQYF TGTGCCAGCCGTCCTAGCGGTAGCACAGATACGCAGTATTTT
NA 13 TRBJ2-3 NA TRBV7-3 CASSLTGTDTQYF TGTGCCAGCAGCTTAACCGGCACAGATACGCAGTATTTT
NA 16 TRBJ1-5 NA TRBV28 CASSSPRVNHPEAQHF TGTGCCAGCAGTTCGCCGCGGGTGAACCACCCCGAAGCCCAGCATTTT
NA 15 TRBJ2-1 NA TRBV7-2 CASSLRTGGRGEQFF TGTGCCAGCAGCCTGAGGACAGGAGGGCGGGGGGAGCAGTTCTTC
NA 15 TRBJ2-3 NA TRBV5-1 CASSLLLFSTDTQYF TGCGCCAGCAGCTTGCTGCTATTCAGCACAGATACGCAGTATTTT
NA 15 TRBJ2-7 NA TRBV5-4 CASSGGSWQSYEQYF TGTGCCAGCAGCGGAGGTTCCTGGCAGAGCTACGAGCAGTACTTC